These 18 T cell receptor beta chains originate from one sample sequenced in a study of blood T cell repertoires in COVID-19. Data came from immunoSEQ multiplex PCR; TCRdb stores just in-frame clones and leaves some out. The sample yields 500,000 to 600,000 clones, 85% to 90% seen once. The sequenced sample was peripheral blood. These TCRs come from a woman between 50 and 59 years old with COVID-19, enrolled during active disease.

The rearrangement links TRBV29-1 to TRBJ1-2; maybe TRBD1 (6 bases). Germline V gives CDR1 SQVTM, CDR2 ANQGSEA. This CDR3 comprises 15 residues. V lost 4 bases, J lost 6 bases, and 21 bases lay in between. CDR3 region: CSVGGLGSGPNGYTF. In nucleotides, the CDR3 is TGCAGCGTTGGGGGGCTAGGGTCCGGGCCGAATGGCTACACCTTC.

The genes are TRBV21-1 and TRBJ2-7; the table's D gene call, TRBD1, was not cross checked with the DNA. TRBV21-1 is labeled a pseudogene. The CDR3 has 15 residues. The CDR3 reads CASSPRIRGRDEQYF. CDR3 DNA: TGTGCCAGCAGCCCCCGTATCAGGGGACGGGACGAGCAGTACTTC.

V is TRBV9 and J is TRBJ2-7; 9 bases match TRBD1. V lost 0 bases, J lost 3 bases, and 1 base stayed unmatched. This CDR3 contains 14 residues. CDR1 and CDR2 from the germline V gene are SGDLS and YYNGEE. CDR3 DNA sequence: TGTGCCAGCAGCGTAGGGGACAGGGACTACGAGCAGTACTTC. As protein: CASSVGDRDYEQYF.

A word on this clone: Other DNA sequences in this sample translate to the same CDR3. The chain couples TRBV6-5 to TRBJ2-7; 8 bases fit TRBD1. The V segment lost 5 bases and the J segment 4 bases; nucleotides outside the gene matches: 1. Germline V CDR1 and CDR2: MNHEY, SVGAGI. The CDR3 sequence is 12 residues long. CDR3 DNA sequence: TGTGCCAGCAGTAGGACAGGGTACGAGCAGTACTTC. Translated, it gives CASSRTGYEQYF.

This chain links TRBV10-2 with TRBJ2-1, with 9 bases that match TRBD2. CDR3 size: 15 residues. Germline CDR1 and CDR2: WSHSY and SAAADI. The trim removed 2 bases at V and 8 bases at J, leaving 7 bases unmatched. CDR3 protein: CASSERSGGQDEQFF. The CDR3 DNA follows: TGCGCCAGCAGTGAGAGGAGCGGGGGGCAAGATGAGCAGTTCTTC.

The V call is TRBV12-3 or TRBV12-4, the J call TRBJ1-5; TRBD1 is a possible D gene (6 bases). V shed 7 bases and J shed 7 bases, with 14 bases lying between them. The CDR3 has 13 residues. Here the CDR3 DNA reads TGTGCCAGCACCGAGGGGGGGCCACAGCCCCAGCATTTT. Its translation is CASTEGGPQPQHF.

V and J are TRBV6-1 and TRBJ1-1, with D possibly being TRBD1 (6 bases). Trimming took off 2 bases at V and 7 bases at J, with 11 bases between the two ends. From germline, CDR1 is MNHNS and CDR2 SASEGT. This CDR3 contains 13 residues. CDR3 DNA sequence: TGTGCCAGCAGTGAAAGGGGGGGTCGTGAAGCTTTCTTT. Protein: CASSERGGREAFF.

This sequence joins TRBV5-6 and TRBJ2-1; 10 positions match TRBD2. Germline loops: CDR1 SGHDT, CDR2 YYEEEE. After removal of 0 bases from V and 4 bases from J, the junction contained 7 bases not matched to a gene. The CDR3 is 17 amino acids. In DNA form, the CDR3 reads TGTGCCAGCAGCTTGGATATAGCGGGGGGCCCTTACAATGAGCAGTTCTTC. Its translation: CASSLDIAGGPYNEQFF.

The CDR3 DNA sequence: TGTGCCAGCAGTCTCGACAGTTACTATGGCTACACCTTC. This gives the protein CASSLDSYYGYTF. This chain joins TRBV6-5 and TRBJ1-2, with D maybe TRBD1 (5 bases). This CDR3 is 13 amino acids long. The germline V and J ends were trimmed by 5 bases and 3 bases, with 10 bases remaining between them. Germline V gene data show CDR1 as MNHEY and CDR2 as SVGAGI.

The rearrangement links TRBV6-4 to TRBJ1-2; tentative D call: TRBD1 (6 bases). Germline V gives CDR1 MRHNA, CDR2 SNTAGT. The CDR3 is made up of 15 amino acids. The ends were cut back, 4 bases at V and 0 bases at J, with 12 bases in the middle. For the CDR3, the DNA is TGTGCCAGCAGTGGTCTTGGGGGCCCTAACTATGGCTACACCTTC. Encoded protein: CASSGLGGPNYGYTF.

This chain links TRBV2 with TRBJ1-2; D gene unclear. V was clipped by 6 bases and J by 2 bases, with 13 bases between them. The CDR3 consists of 14 residues. Germline lookup yields CDR1 SNHLY and CDR2 FYNNEI. The CDR3 DNA is TGTGCCAGCAGCTCAATGACATCCAACTATGGCTACACCTTC. It codes for CASSSMTSNYGYTF.

J is TRBJ2-1 and V is TRBV28; 10 bases match TRBD1. Germline CDR1 reads MDHEN; CDR2 reads SYDVKM. This CDR3 spans 14 amino acids. V gave up 6 bases and J gave up 8 bases; unmatched junction bases: 7. This chain's CDR3 is CASSETGGEDEQFF. The CDR3 DNA reads as TGTGCCAGCAGCGAGACAGGGGGCGAGGATGAGCAGTTCTTC.

V and J are TRBV5-8 and TRBJ2-1; D may be TRBD2 (7 bases). Trimming took off 0 bases at V and 5 bases at J, with 15 bases between the two ends. The CDR3 covers 16 residues. CDR1 is SGHTS, CDR2 YDEGEE, per germline. CDR3 nucleotide sequence: TGTGCCAGCAGCTTGGTGGGCGGGGGCAGGAACAATGAGCAGTTCTTC. This translates into CASSLVGGGRNNEQFF.

The chain recombines TRBV6-5 with TRBJ2-5, with D tentatively TRBD1 (5 bases). Germline V gene lookup returns CDR1 MNHEY and CDR2 SVGAGI. Deletions cut 2 bases from V and 6 bases from J, with 7 bases between. This CDR3 has 12 residues. The CDR3 nucleotides are TGTGCCAGCAGTTACGCAGGGCAGACCCAGTACTTC. Translating gives CASSYAGQTQYF.

The gene calls are TRBV5-1 and TRBJ2-1; 8 nucleotides align to TRBD1. Losses at the gene ends were 4 bases for V and 7 bases for J; bases not matched to a gene: 13. The CDR3 covers 16 residues. CDR1 and CDR2 (germline): SGHRS, YFSETQ. Here the CDR3 reads CASSPVFQTGENEQFF. The DNA for the CDR3 is TGCGCCAGCAGCCCAGTTTTTCAGACAGGGGAAAATGAGCAGTTCTTC.

The chain couples TRBV30 to TRBJ1-1, with D possibly matching TRBD1 (5 bases). V lost 1 base to trimming and J lost 4 bases, with 10 bases between them. This CDR3 is built from 13 residues. Germline-derived CDR1 and CDR2 are GTSNPN and SVGIG (reference sequence). Here the CDR3 DNA reads TGTGCCTGGAGTGGACAGTTAATCACTGAAGCTTTCTTT. Translated, it gives CAWSGQLITEAFF.

The chain recombines TRBV5-1 with TRBJ2-2; D remains ambiguous. Germline V gene data show CDR1 as SGHRS and CDR2 as YFSETQ. The CDR3 has 15 amino acids. The V and J ends lost 0 bases and 7 bases respectively, with 13 bases between them. CDR3 loop: CASSLALRSNGELFF. The CDR3 DNA follows: TGCGCCAGCAGCTTGGCCTTGAGGTCCAACGGGGAGCTGTTTTTT.

This clone was picked up a small number of times. V usage is TRBV5-4 and J usage is TRBJ1-1, with TRBD1 matching over 8 bases. Germline loops: CDR1 SGHNT, CDR2 YYREEE (reference sequence). The CDR3 totals 15 residues. Trimming took 3 bases from V and 2 from J; bases not matched to a gene: 6. The CDR3 here is CASSWIQGANTEAFF. In nucleotides, the CDR3 is TGTGCCAGCAGCTGGATCCAGGGGGCTAACACTGAAGCTTTCTTT.